A selection of T cell receptor beta chains follows, all from one sample in a study of CD8 T cells in Susac syndrome. Via MiXCR, TCRdb re-called the immunoSEQ multiplex PCR reads, giving one row per CDR3 protein. The top ten hold around 0.15% of the sample, which has 160,000 or so distinct CDR3 sequences, nearly 97% seen once. The sequenced material came from CD8+ T cells from PBMCs. The origin of the receptors is a human donor with multiple sclerosis. The CDR3 runs from the conserved cysteine through the conserved F or W. A D gene is named only where the DNA matches it firmly. Size is omitted from some rows. Given values are once, few, many or a class for expanded clones.

clone size | J gene | D gene | V gene | CDR3 protein | CDR3 DNA
. | TRBJ2-7 | TRBD1 | TRBV5-1 | CASRQGPNYEQYF | TGCGCCAGCAGACAGGGGCCTAACTACGAGCAGTACTTC
. | TRBJ2-1 | TRBD1 | TRBV9 | CASSPYRQGGWSSYNEQFF | TGTGCCAGCAGCCCTTACCGACAAGGGGGCTGGAGCTCCTACAATGAGCAGTTCTTC
. | TRBJ1-3 | . | TRBV9 | CASSVDQPLGNTIYF | TGTGCCAGCAGCGTAGACCAGCCTCTAGGAAACACCATATATTTT
. | TRBJ1-1 | . | TRBV5-6 | CASSPDGLMNTEAFF | TGTGCCAGCAGCCCGGACGGTCTAATGAACACTGAAGCTTTCTTT
. | TRBJ2-1 | . | TRBV7-3 | CASSLDGLKSNEQFF | TGTGCCAGCAGCTTAGATGGGTTAAAGTCCAATGAGCAGTTCTTC
. | TRBJ1-1 | . | TRBV3-1 | CTSSQDPTDTEAFF | TGTACCAGCAGCCAAGATCCCACAGACACTGAAGCTTTCTTT
. | TRBJ2-7 | TRBD1 | TRBV4-1 | CASSDGGTGAYEQYF | TGCGCCAGCAGCGACGGAGGGACAGGGGCCTACGAGCAGTACTTC
. | TRBJ1-2 | TRBD1 | TRBV7-9 | CASSLTERRDSGYTF | TGTGCCAGCAGCTTAACGGAACGCAGGGACAGTGGCTACACCTTC
. | TRBJ2-1 | . | TRBV15 | CATSRLLNPYNEQFF | TGTGCCACCAGCAGGCTTCTCAACCCCTACAATGAGCAGTTCTTC
. | TRBJ2-1 | TRBD1 | TRBV29-1 | CSASGTGVTEQFF | TGCAGCGCCTCCGGGACAGGGGTTACTGAGCAGTTCTTC
. | TRBJ2-1 | . | TRBV6-4 | CASSETLQGYNEQFF | TGTGCCAGCAGTGAGACCTTGCAGGGGTACAATGAGCAGTTCTTC
. | TRBJ2-2 | TRBD1 | TRBV29-1 | CSVDRQGGLFF | TGCAGCGTGGACCGACAGGGTGGGCTGTTTTTT
. | TRBJ1-2 | . | TRBV29-1 | CSVDSSGAQGYGYTF | TGCAGCGTCGACTCTAGCGGGGCCCAAGGCTATGGCTACACCTTC
. | TRBJ2-1 | TRBD2 | TRBV6-5 | CASSRTSGGGNEQFF | TGTGCCAGCAGTCGGACTAGCGGGGGTGGCAATGAGCAGTTCTTC
. | TRBJ2-1 | TRBD1 | TRBV9 | CASSAGSGTGVYNEQFF | TGTGCCAGCAGCGCTGGTTCCGGGACAGGGGTCTACAATGAGCAGTTCTTC
. | TRBJ1-1 | . | TRBV29-1 | CSVSLRNTEAFF | TGCAGCGTTTCCTTACGGAACACTGAAGCTTTCTTT
. | TRBJ2-2 | TRBD1 | TRBV30 | CAWYPGQGLAGELFF | TGTGCCTGGTATCCGGGACAGGGTCTAGCCGGGGAGCTGTTTTTT
. | TRBJ1-3 | . | TRBV7-9 | CASSSHDYTIYF | TGTGCCAGCAGCTCCCATGACTACACCATATATTTT
. | TRBJ2-3 | . | TRBV27 | CASSLLVGTDTQYF | TGTGCCAGCAGTTTACTAGTGGGCACAGATACGCAGTATTTT
. | TRBJ1-2 | TRBD1 | TRBV12-3/TRBV12-4 | CASSAPGQMIYGYTF | TGTGCCAGCAGCGCTCCGGGACAGATGATCTATGGCTACACCTTC
. | TRBJ2-1 | . | TRBV30 | CAWSVEAGGYNEQFF | TGTGCCTGGAGTGTAGAGGCGGGTGGCTACAATGAGCAGTTCTTC
. | TRBJ2-4 | . | TRBV7-8 | CASSPRGPMTVQDIQYF | TGTGCCAGCAGCCCAAGGGGCCCGATGACAGTTCAAGACATTCAGTACTTC
. | TRBJ1-2 | TRBD1 | TRBV28 | CASTDPGGLNYGYTF | TGTGCCAGCACCGATCCAGGGGGCCTAAACTATGGCTACACCTTC
. | TRBJ2-1 | . | TRBV6-4 | CASSEHVEGSEQFF | TGTGCCAGCAGTGAACACGTCGAGGGTAGTGAGCAGTTCTTC
. | TRBJ2-5 | TRBD1 | TRBV20-1 | CSARIPLTGAQETQYF | TGCAGTGCTAGAATCCCCCTGACAGGGGCCCAAGAGACCCAGTACTTC
. | TRBJ2-5 | . | TRBV14 | CASSQGNYQTQYF | TGTGCCAGCAGCCAAGGAAACTATCAGACCCAGTACTTC
. | TRBJ2-2 | . | TRBV20-1 | CSAHRGGTGELFF | TGCAGTGCCCATAGGGGGGGCACCGGGGAGCTGTTTTTT
. | TRBJ1-5 | . | TRBV10-3 | CAISESYQPQHF | TGTGCCATCAGTGAGTCGTATCAGCCCCAGCATTTT
. | TRBJ2-1 | . | TRBV7-9 | CASSGRPRNEQFF | TGTGCCAGCAGCGGCCGCCCTCGGAATGAGCAGTTCTTC
few | TRBJ2-2 | . | TRBV6-2/TRBV6-3 | CASSYSLGETGELFF | TGTGCCAGCAGTTACTCGTTGGGAGAGACCGGGGAGCTGTTTTTT
. | TRBJ1-2 | . | TRBV4-1 | CASSQEAQVGYGYTF | TGCGCCAGCAGCCAAGAGGCGCAGGTTGGATATGGCTACACCTTC
. | TRBJ2-6 | . | TRBV6-4 | CASSDDSSISGANVLTF | TGTGCCAGCAGTGACGACAGTTCCATCTCTGGGGCCAACGTCCTGACTTTC
few | TRBJ2-7 | TRBD1 | TRBV5-6 | CASSLGQGIYEQYF | TGTGCCAGCAGCTTGGGACAGGGGATCTACGAGCAGTACTTC
. | TRBJ2-1 | TRBD2 | TRBV4-1 | CASSHPAGGYNEQFF | TGCGCCAGCAGCCATCCTGCGGGGGGGTACAATGAGCAGTTCTTC
once | TRBJ2-1 | TRBD1 | TRBV5-1 | CASSLEAGGINEQFF | TGCGCCAGCAGCTTGGAGGCAGGGGGCATCAATGAGCAGTTCTTC
. | TRBJ2-2 | . | TRBV20-1 | CSAKTLNTGELFF | TGCAGTGCCAAGACACTGAACACCGGGGAGCTGTTTTTT
. | TRBJ2-5 | . | TRBV19 | CASTGGTQETQYF | TGTGCCAGTACTGGAGGGACTCAAGAGACCCAGTACTTC
. | TRBJ2-2 | . | TRBV29-1 | CSVILGAGELFF | TGCAGCGTAATCCTGGGGGCCGGGGAGCTGTTTTTT
. | TRBJ2-3 | TRBD1 | TRBV27 | CASSLSGQGLIDTQYF | TGTGCCAGCAGTCTTTCTGGACAGGGGTTAATAGATACGCAGTATTTT
. | TRBJ1-1 | . | TRBV6-6 | CASSMTGGNTEAFF | TGTGCCAGCAGTATGACAGGAGGGAACACTGAAGCTTTCTTT
. | TRBJ1-1 | TRBD1 | TRBV15 | CATSRRQGDTEAFF | TGTGCCACCAGCAGACGACAGGGAGACACTGAAGCTTTCTTT
. | TRBJ1-1 | . | TRBV27 | CATGRLNTEAFF | TGTGCCACCGGACGGCTCAACACTGAAGCTTTCTTT
. | TRBJ2-5 | TRBD2 | TRBV19 | CASSTSGGEETQYF | TGTGCCAGTAGTACTAGCGGGGGCGAAGAGACCCAGTACTTC
. | TRBJ1-1 | . | TRBV30 | CAWTGGFPEAFF | TGTGCCTGGACCGGAGGGTTTCCTGAAGCTTTCTTT
. | TRBJ2-4 | . | TRBV6-5 | CASSPSFSLAKNIQYF | TGTGCCAGCAGTCCCTCGTTTTCCCTAGCCAAAAACATTCAGTACTTC
. | TRBJ1-2 | TRBD1 | TRBV6-6 | CASSLMQGGGYGYTF | TGTGCCAGCAGTCTTATGCAGGGGGGCGGCTATGGCTACACCTTC